This TCR beta chain originates from a study of blood T cell repertoires in COVID-19. Study in general: Samples representing acute and convalescent COVID-19 were sourced from the United States, Italy and Spain. PBMCs, B-cell-depleted T cells, or T cells were the source of the cDNA or gDNA that made up the material.

As handled by the study authors: Reference gene primer amplification yielded estimated nucleated cell counts. The method was immunoSEQ multiplex PCR; TCRdb's version includes in-frame clones alone and lacks a portion of them. V and J calls and clone size are those listed in that table; D and trimming were worked out from the DNA. The sample includes around 170,000 clones, over 75% seen only once; the top ten take about 6.5%. In its sample, this clone was seen once. Other DNA sequences in the same sample also yield this CDR3. The clonotype originates from a man in his sixties or seventies with active or convalescent COVID-19. Source material: peripheral blood.

The CDR3, as DNA: TGTGCCAGCAGTCAGGGACAGAACTATGGCTACACCTTC. Amino acids: CASSQGQNYGYTF. The chain is built from TRBV28 and TRBJ1-2; 7 positions agree with TRBD1. In germline, CDR1 is MDHEN, CDR2 SYDVKM. The junction had 2 bases not matched to a gene; V was cut back by 5 bases and J by 2 bases. This CDR3 comprises 13 residues.